This T cell receptor (beta chain) was found in a study of neurological immune-mediated disorders. CDR3 length equals 12 residues. The germline gives CDR1 KGHSH, CDR2 LQKENI. Trimming removed 2 bases at V and 3 bases at J, with 4 bases between. This clonotype occurred many times. MiXCR, run by TCRdb on the 5' RACE reads, gives a single entry per CDR3 protein. The sample holds approximately 23,000 distinct CDR3 sequences, about 10% seen once. V is TRBV18 and J is TRBJ1-2; D remains unclear. Sequencing was done on a sample of PBMCs. The origin of this receptor is an older woman with HTLV-1-associated myelopathy (HAM/TSP). The CDR3, as DNA: TGTGCCAGCTCACCAGGCGACTATGGCTACACCTTC. Amino acid sequence: CASSPGDYGYTF.